These T cell receptor beta chains were read from a single sample in a study of cytomegalovirus exposure and HLA in healthy donors. Method: immunoSEQ multiplex PCR; TCRdb's copy keeps in-frame clones and lacks some. The sample has 75,000 to 90,000 clones; 78% are singletons. The source material was PBMCs. Every receptor here comes from a male donor in good health and CMV-seropositive. The CDR3 runs from the conserved cysteine through the conserved F or W. A D gene is named only where the DNA matches it firmly. Size tells how often a clone was seen (once, few, many) or the class of an expanded clone, and some rows leave it out.

CDR3 protein,CDR3 DNA,D gene,J gene,clone size,V gene
CASIPTVLETQYF,TGTGCCAGCATTCCTACGGTCTTGGAGACCCAGTACTTC,-,TRBJ2-5,once,TRBV6-6
CASSLEGQGHIQYF,TGTGCCAGCAGCTTGGAAGGACAGGGGCACATTCAGTACTTC,TRBD1,TRBJ2-4,-,TRBV5-4
CASSQDRTSRAYEQYF,TGCGCCAGCAGCCAAGATCGGACTAGCAGGGCCTACGAGCAGTACTTC,TRBD2,TRBJ2-7,-,TRBV4-1
CSVEGGTGAYSGANVLTF,TGCAGCGTTGAAGGGGGGACAGGGGCCTACTCTGGGGCCAACGTCCTGACTTTC,TRBD1,TRBJ2-6,-,TRBV29-1
CASSPDRAYQPQHF,TGTGCCAGCAGCCCCGACAGGGCCTATCAGCCCCAGCATTTT,TRBD1,TRBJ1-5,-,TRBV27
CASSFQTGGYTGELFF,TGCGCCAGCAGCTTCCAAACAGGAGGGTACACCGGGGAGCTGTTTTTT,-,TRBJ2-2,-,TRBV5-1
CASSPQATSYNEQFF,TGTGCCAGCAGCCCCCAAGCGACCTCCTACAATGAGCAGTTCTTC,-,TRBJ2-1,-,TRBV6-5
CASSQGLGIGYTEAFF,TGCGCCAGCAGCCAAGGCCTCGGGATCGGGTACACTGAAGCTTTCTTT,-,TRBJ1-1,-,TRBV4-3
CASSLFPGQETQYF,TGTGCCAGCAGTTTATTTCCGGGGCAAGAGACCCAGTACTTC,-,TRBJ2-5,few,TRBV27
CASSQDPGVSGANVLTF,TGCGCCAGCAGCCAAGATCCGGGGGTCTCTGGGGCCAACGTCCTGACTTTC,-,TRBJ2-6,-,TRBV4-1
CASSPGTGRQPQHF,TGTGCCAGCAGTCCGGGGACAGGTCGTCAGCCCCAGCATTTT,TRBD1,TRBJ1-5,few,TRBV28
CASSLSGKDTQYF,TGTGCCAGCAGCTTAAGCGGGAAAGATACGCAGTATTTT,TRBD2,TRBJ2-3,-,TRBV7-2
CASSLGHFGEQYF,TGTGCCAGCAGCTTGGGTCACTTCGGGGAGCAGTACTTC,-,TRBJ2-7,-,TRBV5-5
CASSPRDRATPNEKLFF,TGTGCCAGCAGTCCCCGGGACAGGGCCACACCAAATGAAAAACTGTTTTTT,TRBD1,TRBJ1-4,-,TRBV28
CASSTLAGGTYEQYF,TGTGCCAGCAGCACCCTAGCGGGGGGTACCTACGAGCAGTACTTC,TRBD2,TRBJ2-7,-,TRBV7-2
CASSLGQGVYGYTF,TGTGCCAGCAGCTTGGGACAGGGGGTCTATGGCTACACCTTC,TRBD1,TRBJ1-2,-,TRBV5-6
CASSFYRDEQYF,TGTGCCAGCAGCTTTTACAGGGACGAGCAGTACTTC,-,TRBJ2-7,few,TRBV7-9
CASRAGREAQYF,TGTGCCAGCAGGGCCGGGAGAGAGGCGCAGTACTTC,-,TRBJ2-7,-,TRBV2
CAISDVTGGPGGGYTF,TGTGCCATCAGTGACGTGACAGGGGGCCCCGGAGGCGGCTACACCTTC,TRBD1,TRBJ1-2,once,TRBV10-3
CASSRGQGGEAFF,TGCGCCAGCAGCCGTGGACAGGGCGGTGAAGCTTTCTTT,TRBD1,TRBJ1-1,few,TRBV4-1
CASSRDREVYGYTF,TGTGCCAGCAGCCGGGACAGGGAGGTCTATGGCTACACCTTC,TRBD1,TRBJ1-2,-,TRBV5-8
CASSPREVPVETQYF,TGTGCCAGCTCACCAAGGGAGGTCCCCGTGGAGACCCAGTACTTC,-,TRBJ2-5,-,TRBV18
CASSPNTGVNTEAFF,TGTGCCAGCAGCCCTAATACAGGGGTGAACACTGAAGCTTTCTTT,TRBD1,TRBJ1-1,once,TRBV11-2
CASSLAAFLGQGAGELFF,TGTGCCAGCAGCTTGGCCGCTTTCTTGGGACAGGGGGCCGGGGAGCTGTTTTTT,TRBD1,TRBJ2-2,-,TRBV5-6
CASSLIVAGWGEQYF,TGTGCCAGCAGCTTAATTGTGGCAGGGTGGGGCGAGCAGTACTTC,-,TRBJ2-7,few,TRBV7-8
CASSLYGGLNTEAFF,TGTGCCAGCAGCTTGTACGGGGGGTTGAACACTGAAGCTTTCTTT,-,TRBJ1-1,few,TRBV5-4
CASTTDGGRADTQYF,TGCGCCAGCACCACCGATGGAGGAAGGGCAGATACGCAGTATTTT,-,TRBJ2-3,-,TRBV5-1
CASSPSGEPADTQYF,TGTGCCAGCAGTCCTTCTGGGGAGCCAGCCGATACGCAGTATTTT,-,TRBJ2-3,-,TRBV6-5
CAWNRIGGLGYTF,TGTGCCTGGAACCGAATAGGAGGACTTGGCTACACCTTC,-,TRBJ1-2,-,TRBV30
CASSYGTGGNTIYF,TGCGCCAGCAGCTACGGGACAGGTGGAAACACCATATATTTT,TRBD1,TRBJ1-3,-,TRBV5-1
CASSFASSGNTIYF,TGTGCCAGCAGTTTCGCCAGCTCTGGAAACACCATATATTTT,-,TRBJ1-3,once,TRBV28
CASSTPSGSQYEKQYF,TGTGCCAGCAGCACCCCTAGCGGGAGCCAATACGAGAAGCAGTATTTT,TRBD2,TRBJ2-3,-,TRBV9